The 32 T cell receptor beta chains reported below all come from one sample, sequenced in a study of T cells expressing NK-cell markers. TCRdb re-called the 5' RACE reads; every CDR3 protein appears as one record, without DNA. This specimen shows 500,000 to 600,000 distinct CDR3 sequences; the ten leading clones hold roughly 3.6%. Sequences were obtained from blood T cells: a sorted CD56 or NKG2C T cell subset, CD4+ or CD8+ T cells, or bulk PBMC T cells (not recorded which). The receptors were sampled from a young man in good health.

The V and J genes are TRBV5-1 and TRBJ2-3; TCRdb designates TRBD2, a call that cannot be tested without DNA. Germline loops: CDR1 SGHRS, CDR2 YFSETQ. This CDR3 spans 15 amino acids. The CDR3 sequence is CASSFNSGGTDTQYF.

The chain couples TRBV5-1 to TRBJ2-1; the TCRdb call, TRBD2, lacks DNA for checking. The CDR3 covers 15 residues. CDR1 and CDR2 from the germline V gene are SGHRS and YFSETQ. The CDR3 loop is CASSLTRGTVNEQFF.

The chain combines TRBV27 with TRBJ2-3; TCRdb names TRBD2, which stays unverified in the absence of DNA. Germline V gene sequence: CDR1 MNHEY, CDR2 SMNVEV (reference sequence). The CDR3 contains 14 residues. This chain's CDR3 is CASSQGTSGYSRYF.

This rearrangement joins TRBV29-1 to TRBJ2-1; the D call of TRBD1 rests on TCRdb alone, since no DNA is present to check it. The CDR3 has 14 residues. Germline CDR1 is SQVTM and CDR2 is ANQGSEA. Here the CDR3 reads CSVSGTGAYNEQFF.

The V call is TRBV27, the J call TRBJ2-7; as DNA is missing, the TRBD2 call by TCRdb cannot be tested. Germline V lookup: CDR1 MNHEY, CDR2 SMNVEV (reference sequence). The CDR3 loop spans 13 amino acids. The CDR3 loop is CASGRTSSYEQYF.

The chain links TRBV20-1 to TRBJ2-1; TCRdb's D call of TRBD2 is untestable without DNA. The CDR3 consists of 15 residues. Germline assignment: CDR1 DFQATT and CDR2 SNEGSKA (reference sequence). The CDR3: CSAFSGRAPYNEQFF.

The CDR3 spells CASSLRPGHNEQFF. The chain links TRBV5-1 to TRBJ2-1; the TRBD1 assignment by TCRdb is unverifiable without DNA. The CDR3 extends over 14 amino acids. Germline V lookup: CDR1 SGHRS, CDR2 YFSETQ. Together with reference TRBV5-1 and TRBJ2-1, the CDR3 gives the full variable domain: KAGVTQTPRYLIKTRGQQVTLSCSPISGHRSVSWYQQTPGQGLQFLFEYFSETQRNKGNFPGRFSGRQFSNSRSEMNVSTLELGDSALYLCASSLRPGHNEQFFGPGTRLTVL.

This chain joins TRBV6-1 and TRBJ1-3; the TCRdb call, TRBD1, lacks DNA for checking. From germline, CDR1 is MNHNS and CDR2 SASEGT. This CDR3 has 15 residues. The chain's CDR3 is CASSASWEPGNTIYF.

The V call is TRBV12-3 or TRBV12-4, the J call TRBJ1-2. CDR3 size: 14 residues. The CDR3 reads CASSFESANYGYTF.

The chain's CDR3 is CATSDGTSGSAYEQYF. V gene TRBV15 combines with J gene TRBJ2-7; lacking DNA, the TRBD2 call made by TCRdb goes unchecked. Germline lookup yields CDR1 LNHNV and CDR2 YYDKDF (reference sequence). This CDR3 is 16 amino acids long.

The V and J genes are TRBV24-1 and TRBJ2-3; the TCRdb call, TRBD1, lacks DNA for checking. Germline CDR1 KGHDR, CDR2 SFDVKD. The CDR3 runs 13 residues. The chain's CDR3 is CATSEGAADTQYF.

This sequence joins TRBV20-1 and TRBJ1-6. Germline V lookup: CDR1 DFQATT, CDR2 SNEGSKA (reference sequence). This CDR3 spans 14 amino acids. This CDR3 reads CSLREGGYNSPLHF.

The rearrangement uses TRBV6-1 and TRBJ2-7; TCRdb calls TRBD1, which cannot be checked without DNA. The CDR3 has 13 residues. CDR1 and CDR2 (germline): MNHNS, SASEGT. This CDR3 is CASTPGQSYEQYF.

The chain couples TRBV9 to TRBJ2-5; TCRdb proposes TRBD2, but this gene call is untestable without DNA. From germline, CDR1 is SGDLS and CDR2 YYNGEE. CDR3 size: 15 residues. This chain's CDR3 is CASSAGLGRQETQYF.

V is TRBV20-1 and J is TRBJ2-1; checking the TCRdb D call of TRBD2 is not possible without DNA. Germline-derived CDR1 and CDR2 are DFQATT and SNEGSKA (reference sequence). The CDR3 loop spans 16 amino acids. The CDR3 loop is CSAREPAGFFNELQFF.

This chain uses TRBV5-4 with TRBJ2-5; lacking DNA, the TRBD2 call made by TCRdb goes unchecked. Germline V gene lookup returns CDR1 SGHNT and CDR2 YYREEE (reference sequence). The CDR3 totals 16 residues. The chain's CDR3 is CASSLDPLAGVETQYF.

The chain uses TRBV7-2 and TRBJ2-5; TCRdb names TRBD2, which stays unverified in the absence of DNA. This CDR3 has 17 amino acids. From germline, CDR1 is SGHTA and CDR2 FQGNSA. CDR3 residues: CASSSWTREGNLETQYF.

The chain joins TRBV12-3 or TRBV12-4 to TRBJ2-1; checking the TCRdb D call of TRBD2 is not possible without DNA. The CDR3 loop spans 17 amino acids. The CDR3: CASSLSTMVAGANEQFF.

CDR3 residues: CASNQPGISGTDTQYF. The J gene is TRBJ2-3, the V gene TRBV25-1; the D call from TCRdb, TRBD1, cannot be confirmed without DNA. The CDR3 length is 16 residues. Germline CDR1 is MGHDK and CDR2 is SYGVNS.

The chain couples TRBV7-3 to TRBJ2-3; the TRBD1 assignment by TCRdb is unverifiable without DNA. The CDR3 spans 16 residues. Per the germline V gene, CDR1 is SGHTA and CDR2 is FQGTGA. CDR3 residues: CASSLYRGRDTDTQYF.

This sequence joins TRBV12-3 or TRBV12-4 and TRBJ2-3. This CDR3 region has 15 residues. The CDR3 loop reads CASSFRLGNTDTQYF.

J is TRBJ2-3 and V is TRBV4-1; TCRdb's D call, TRBD2, is unchecked because there is no DNA. The CDR3 runs 15 residues. Germline V CDR1 and CDR2: MGHRA, YSYEKL. The chain's CDR3 is CASSQRSGNTDTQYF.

V gene TRBV29-1 combines with J gene TRBJ1-4; no DNA is available, so the TRBD1 call from TCRdb remains unchecked. The CDR3 sequence is 15 residues long. Germline values: CDR1 SQVTM, CDR2 ANQGSEA. The CDR3 loop reads CSVEGQGREDEKLFF.

The V call is TRBV5-1, the J call TRBJ2-3; checking the TCRdb D call of TRBD1 is not possible without DNA. This CDR3 spans 13 amino acids. Germline V CDR1 and CDR2: SGHRS, YFSETQ. The CDR3 sequence: CASSWQGGDTQYF.

This chain links TRBV18 with TRBJ2-5. The germline CDR1 and CDR2 sequences are KGHSH and LQKENI. This CDR3 is 12 amino acids long. CDR3 protein: CASSPTRETQYF. Full variable domain (rest looked up from reference TRBV18 and TRBJ2-5): NAGVMQNPRHLVRRRGQEARLRCSPMKGHSHVYWYRQLPEEGLKFMVYLQKENIIDESGMPKERFSAEFPKEGPSILRIQQVVRGDSAAYFCASSPTRETQYFGPGTRLLVL.

The chain recombines TRBV5-1 with TRBJ2-2; there is no DNA to check the TCRdb D call of TRBD2. The CDR3 sequence is 18 residues long. The germline gives CDR1 SGHRS, CDR2 YFSETQ. CDR3 residues: CASSLAASGNPNTGELFF.

The rearrangement uses TRBV10-3 and TRBJ2-1; TCRdb gives TRBD1 as the D gene, but with no DNA this cannot be confirmed. The germline V gene encodes CDR1 ENHRY and CDR2 SYGVKD. The length of the CDR3 is 11 residues. The CDR3 region is CAISSAHEQFF.

CDR3: CSVGDRAGNTIYF. The chain carries TRBV29-1 and TRBJ1-3; TCRdb picks TRBD1, but there is no DNA to check that call. The CDR3 length is 13 residues. Germline CDR1 reads SQVTM; CDR2 reads ANQGSEA.

The CDR3 reads CASRNPGAYNEQFF. J is TRBJ2-1 and V is TRBV6-2 or TRBV6-3; TCRdb proposes TRBD2, but this gene call is untestable without DNA. The germline CDR1 and CDR2 sequences are MNHEY and SVGEGT. The CDR3 is 14 amino acids.

The chain combines TRBV5-1 with TRBJ1-1; no DNA is available, so the TRBD1 call from TCRdb remains unchecked. CDR3 length: 14 residues. CDR1 is SGHRS, CDR2 YFSETQ, per germline. CDR3 in amino acids: CASSLVGDTGQAFF. Looking up the rest from reference TRBV5-1 and TRBJ1-1 gives the full variable domain: KAGVTQTPRYLIKTRGQQVTLSCSPISGHRSVSWYQQTPGQGLQFLFEYFSETQRNKGNFPGRFSGRQFSNSRSEMNVSTLELGDSALYLCASSLVGDTGQAFFGQGTRLTVV.

The chain has TRBV11-2 and TRBJ2-5; TCRdb indicates TRBD2, and absent DNA this call remains unverified. The CDR3 length is 14 residues. From germline, CDR1 is SGHAT and CDR2 FQNNGV. The CDR3 here is CASRPGLRGETQYF.

V usage is TRBV12-3 or TRBV12-4 and J usage is TRBJ2-7; TCRdb reports TRBD2, a call that lacks DNA to check it against. The CDR3 is made up of 15 amino acids. The CDR3 loop reads CASRRGTSGSYEQYF.